The present T cell receptor beta chain was sequenced within a study of Graves' ophthalmopathy and Graves' hyperthyroidism. Study as a whole: Peripheral blood sampling occurred at initial diagnosis, before any treatment. Findings and caveats of the study: Blood also harbored most expanded thyroid clonotypes above 0.001 frequency.

The TCR beta CDR3 regions underwent amplification from RNA transcripts. RT-PCR in the first round used HTBI primers; a second-round multiplex PCR followed. TCRdb passed the multiplex PCR reads through MiXCR, listing each CDR3 protein once. The table includes about 480,000 distinct CDR3 sequences, roughly an eighth detected once. Deletions cut 5 bases from V and 8 bases from J, with 15 bases between. The CDR3 length is 13 residues. The germline V gene has CDR1 MNHEY and CDR2 SMNVEV (reference sequence). Diagnosis relied on clinical symptoms, serum thyroxine, TRAb, thyroid ultrasound and orbital computed tomography. This clonotype was recorded many times. Its antigen is undetermined.

The TCR comes from a woman aged 30 to 39 with Graves' ophthalmopathy. J is TRBJ1-2 and V is TRBV27; no definite D call. The source material was blood. CDR3 loop: CASSPQTPGGYTF. The DNA of the CDR3 is TGTGCCAGCAGTCCCCAGACCCCTGGAGGCTACACCTTC.